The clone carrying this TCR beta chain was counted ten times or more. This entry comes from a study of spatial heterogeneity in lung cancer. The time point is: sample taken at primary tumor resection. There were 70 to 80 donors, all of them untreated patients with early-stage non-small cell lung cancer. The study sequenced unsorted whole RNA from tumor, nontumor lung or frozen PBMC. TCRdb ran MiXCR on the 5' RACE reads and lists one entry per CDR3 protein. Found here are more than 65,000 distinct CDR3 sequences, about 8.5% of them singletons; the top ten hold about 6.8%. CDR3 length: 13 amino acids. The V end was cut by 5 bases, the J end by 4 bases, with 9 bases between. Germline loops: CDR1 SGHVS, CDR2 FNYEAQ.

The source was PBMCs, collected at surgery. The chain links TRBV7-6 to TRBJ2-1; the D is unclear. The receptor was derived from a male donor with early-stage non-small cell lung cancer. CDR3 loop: CASSHRGYNEQFF. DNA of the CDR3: TGTGCCAGCAGCCATCGCGGATACAATGAGCAGTTCTTC.